Sequencing of this T cell receptor beta chain was carried out in a study of shared clonotypes between healthy human individuals. The study's findings and limits: The represented genetic and exposure-history diversity was limited by the small number of donors.

This CDR3 contains 19 residues. V lost 4 bases and J lost 1; bases outside the gene matches: 10. Germline CDR1 reads MDHEN; CDR2 reads SYDVKM. Note on this clone: No antigen is known for it.

Generated by immunoSEQ multiplex PCR, the TCRdb table keeps only in-frame clones and is missing some. This table has hundreds of thousands of clones, nearly 98% appearing once. Only CD45RO-negative cells positively selected for CCR7 counted as naive CD8 cells, so terminally differentiated effector memory CD45RA+ cells were excluded. The TCR was taken from a young man in good health. Specimen: naive CD8+ T cells sorted from blood. V and J are TRBV28 and TRBJ2-5, with 15 bases matching TRBD2. The CDR3 spells CASSSTGLAGGRFQETQYF. DNA of the CDR3: TGTGCCAGCAGTTCCACCGGACTAGCGGGAGGGAGGTTCCAAGAGACCCAGTACTTC.